This T cell receptor beta chain was profiled in a study of T cell repertoires in cytomegalovirus infection. Looking at the study overall: Recently identified HLA-C-restricted CMV epitopes were used, and well-studied HLA-B-restricted CMV epitopes were used as well. Shared public TCR beta signatures pointed to both CMV infection and a matching HLA type. Regarding the study as a whole: Identification of carriers of CMV plus the relevant HLA was performed using cumulative public TCR beta family frequency. Clonotypes of TCR beta that were HLA-C-restricted and CMV-specific dominated the ex vivo response.

TCRdb called the reads again in MiXCR, with one record for every CDR3 protein. The table includes around 23,000 distinct CDR3 sequences, 20% to 25% detected once. Germline CDR1 reads MNHEY; CDR2 reads SVGAGI. The CDR3 has 14 amino acids. J gave up 4 bases and V 6 bases, and 6 bases lay outside the gene matches. On this clonotype itself: Its antigen is currently unknown.

The TCR sequence derives from a human donor in good health (CMV status not recorded). Some clones in this sample may be carry-over from other donors' samples. Source: CD8+ T cells from cultured PBMCs, taken from culture after CMV antigen stimulation. The chain couples TRBV6-5 to TRBJ2-3, with 8 nucleotides matching TRBD2. CDR3 sequence reads: CASRVGGGADTQYF. As DNA, the CDR3 is TGTGCCAGCAGGGTCGGGGGGGGAGCAGATACGCAGTATTTT.